The rows below give T cell receptor beta chains drawn from one sample of a study of T cell responses to AZD1222 COVID-19 vaccine. Some clones are missing from TCRdb's copy, which holds only in-frame ones; the method was immunoSEQ multiplex PCR. The sample yields about 120,000 clones, more than 70% seen once. This specimen consisted of peripheral blood, obtained on day 0 of AZD1222 vaccination. The receptors stem from an adult in good health. The CDR3 runs from the conserved cysteine through the conserved F or W. The order of the fields is clone size, V gene, J gene, CDR3 protein. Clone size is stated in some rows and not others, as once, few, many or a class when expanded.

>-|TRBV7-9|TRBJ1-1
CASSLTGYTEAFF
>-|TRBV5-6|TRBJ2-5
CASSLGGTQETQYF
>few|TRBV15|TRBJ2-7
CATSRGGRSSYEQYF
>-|TRBV19|TRBJ1-4
CASRSGGEKLFF
>-|TRBV19|TRBJ2-7
CASSLSPQGYEQYF
>-|TRBV6-5|TRBJ2-3
CASSQRLGVTDTQYF
>-|TRBV28|TRBJ2-7
CASSLLGYEQYF
>-|TRBV6-2/TRBV6-3|TRBJ1-5
CASSHRQHSNQPQHF
>-|TRBV20-1|TRBJ1-1
CSAPRNTEAFF
>-|TRBV6-1|TRBJ1-2
CASSVTQGSSPYGYTF
>-|TRBV7-6|TRBJ1-1
CASSPGDRNTEAFF
>-|TRBV4-3|TRBJ1-2
CASSLQVYYGYTF
>-|TRBV7-9|TRBJ2-5
CASSSAGGPETQYF
>-|TRBV6-6|TRBJ1-4
CASSQGQGANEKLFF
>-|TRBV7-9|TRBJ1-4
CASSTTGAFNEKLFF
>-|TRBV5-4|TRBJ2-6
CANSRGGLGGANVLTF
>-|TRBV4-2|TRBJ1-4
CASSQSGTGNEKLFF
>-|TRBV9|TRBJ2-7
CASSEGQEIFYEQYF
>-|TRBV7-2|TRBJ1-3
CASSLGSGNTIYF
>-|TRBV11-2|TRBJ2-5
CASSLSSQETQYF
>-|TRBV4-3|TRBJ2-1
CASSQTFRAAGPNEQFF
>-|TRBV12-5|TRBJ2-5
CASGLVNPTSGGKQETQYF
>-|TRBV6-5|TRBJ2-7
CASSTGGVYEQYF
>-|TRBV6-5|TRBJ2-7
CASSSPRREQYF